This TCR beta chain was found in a study of Ad26.COV2.S vaccination and SARS-CoV-2 variants (dated by TCRdb to the early 2020s). For the study in its entirety: Vaccine-arm donors were drawn from COV1001, a multicentre, randomized, double-blind, placebo-controlled phase I-IIa trial of Ad26.COV2.S in healthy adults. Trial participants were randomized into five groups of five: low-dose or high-dose Ad26.COV2.S given once or twice, or placebo on both occasions. Investigators remained blinded to trial group allocation during experiments and outcome assessment. A total of around 32 samples were included in the TCR-sequenced set, comprising 19 Ad26.COV2.S vaccine recipients, 5 placebo recipients and 8 SARS-CoV-2 convalescent individuals. Ad26.COV2.S was given intramuscularly at 5x10^10 or 1x10^11 viral particles, as a single shot or as two shots 56 days apart. TCRbeta repertoire sequencing served as the tool for gauging how specific and how broad the SARS-CoV-2-reactive T cell receptors were following Ad26.COV2.S vaccination.

Points on this clone: Its antigen target is currently unknown. Per-base quality was not reported, and no clone a single base away is much larger than it.

The CDR3 goes from the cysteine to the phenylalanine over 18 residues. Only the CDR3 DNA stays, 54 bases, in frame from base 1. Sequences MDHEN (CDR1) and SYDVKM (CDR2) are obtained from the germline V gene. The junction carries 23 bases between V and J, which are trimmed by 6 bases and 0 bases respectively. This specimen's treatment or condition label, per the study, means: approximately 18 received Ad26.COV2.S at low or high dose, single or two shots; roughly five received placebo; per-sample allocation not given. Repertoires of vaccine and placebo recipients were sequenced from samples taken on day 63 after the first injection. Cohort 1b enrolled roughly 25 adults aged 18-55 years at a single site in Boston, USA, between 29 July and 7 August 2020. Ad26.COV2.S was a replication-incompetent adenovirus type 26 vector expressing a prefusion-stabilized SARS-CoV-2 spike protein from the original Wuhan strain.

TCRbeta CDR3 regions were sequenced with the immunoSEQ Assay. After extraction, genomic DNA underwent amplification by bias-controlled multiplex PCR, followed by high-throughput sequencing. Under the source paper's analysis protocol: Collapsing and filtering of sequences were performed to quantify the absolute abundance of each unique TCRbeta CDR3 region. T cell fraction was estimated by normalizing TCRbeta template counts to usable DNA, which was measured by amplifying reference genes present in all nucleated cells. Repertoire TCRs were annotated as SARS-CoV-2-specific when V gene, CDR3 amino acid sequence and J gene were exactly matched to a known reactive TCR set. The reference SARS-CoV-2 TCR set was derived from MIRA and filtered for enrichment in COVID-19-positive ImmuneCODE repertoires, a step that removed public or cross-reactive TCRs. Using the MIRA antigens, annotated TCRs were further analysed by specific ORF or by position within an ORF. Breadth was defined as annotated unique rearrangements over total unique productive rearrangements; depth was the summed frequency of those rearrangements. Group comparisons of TCR breadth used two-sided Wilcoxon rank-sum tests. TCRdb provides this immuneACCESS table in a form limited to in-frame rearrangements. Some clones are lacking; in checked studies, under half of them reflect an unresolved V gene, and why the rest are absent is not known. The V and J calls and clone size come from that table; D and trimming were worked out from the DNA. The sample table records some 340,000 clones; about 82% of these occur just once. Roughly 2% of the sample is taken by the ten largest.

Summary of the overall study and its limitations: Comparing responses between vaccine doses or regimens was not something the study was powered to do. It was noted by the authors that total T cell responses may have been underestimated by the TCR breadth and depth analyses. After vaccination, substantial breadth of spike-specific CD8+ and CD4+ T cell responses was reported. Vaccine and placebo recipients had comparable non-spike TCR breadth, which fits with the vaccine containing only spike. Spike-specific TCR breadth was higher in Ad26.COV2.S recipients than in placebo recipients (P = 0.0014).

The receptor was isolated from a person between 18 and 59 years old who received the Ad26.COV2.S COVID-19 vaccine or a placebo. The chain joins TRBV28 to TRBJ1-2; possibly the D gene is TRBD1, per 6 matching bases. Sequenced here: peripheral blood, sampled in a trial of Ad26.COV2.S vaccine versus placebo. The CDR3 here reads CASSIYDNRDTANYGYTF. The DNA reads as follows: TGTGCCAGCAGCATCTATGACAACCGGGACACAGCTAACTATGGCTACACCTTC.